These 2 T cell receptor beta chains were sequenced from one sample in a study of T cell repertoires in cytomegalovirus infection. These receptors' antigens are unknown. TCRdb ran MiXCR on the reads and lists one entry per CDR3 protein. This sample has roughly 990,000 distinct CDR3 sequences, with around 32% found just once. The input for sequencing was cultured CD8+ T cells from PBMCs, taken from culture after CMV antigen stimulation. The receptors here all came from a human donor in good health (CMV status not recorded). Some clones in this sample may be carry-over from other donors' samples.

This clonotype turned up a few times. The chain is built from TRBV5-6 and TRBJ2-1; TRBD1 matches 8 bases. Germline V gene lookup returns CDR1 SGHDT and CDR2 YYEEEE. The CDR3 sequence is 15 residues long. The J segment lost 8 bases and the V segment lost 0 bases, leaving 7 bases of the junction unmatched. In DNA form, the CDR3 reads TGTGCCAGCAGCTTGGACAGGGGGACGTGGCATGAGCAGTTCTTC. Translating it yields CASSLDRGTWHEQFF.

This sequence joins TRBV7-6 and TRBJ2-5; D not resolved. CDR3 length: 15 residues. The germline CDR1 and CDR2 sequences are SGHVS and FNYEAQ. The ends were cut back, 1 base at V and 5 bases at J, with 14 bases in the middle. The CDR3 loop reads CASSLDGSFRETQYF. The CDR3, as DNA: TGTGCCAGCAGCTTAGACGGCAGCTTTAGGGAGACCCAGTACTTC.